This passage covers 10 T cell receptor beta chains from one sample sequenced in a study of T cell responses to AZD1222 COVID-19 vaccine. Produced via immunoSEQ multiplex PCR; TCRdb's table is partial and in-frame only. The table includes about 86,000 clones, about 91% detected once. The specimen was peripheral blood, collected on day 0 of MenACWY control vaccination. These receptors came from an adult in good health.

This clone was observed once. The chain uses TRBV5-8 and TRBJ1-1; a possible D gene is TRBD1 (6 bases). The length of the CDR3 is 16 residues. CDR1 is SGHTS and CDR2 is YDEGEE in the germline V gene. Trimming pared 1 base from V and 0 bases from J, leaving 13 bases between. CDR3 DNA sequence: TGTGCCAGCAGCTTGAGGGGGAGAAGGATGAACACTGAAGCTTTCTTT. Residues: CASSLRGRRMNTEAFF.

Concerning this clone itself: Compared with germline, one end of the junction differs, possibly owing to a read error. V and J are TRBV9 and TRBJ1-1; 7 nucleotides agree with TRBD1. CDR1 and CDR2 from the germline V gene are SGDLS and YYNGEE. The CDR3 has 15 residues. The CDR3 nucleotides are TGTGCCAGCAGCGAGAAGCCGGGACAGTTGCGCTTTGGTATCTTT. Its protein product is CASSEKPGQLRFGIF.

The chain joins TRBV19 to TRBJ1-1; D gene uncertain. Germline CDR1 reads LNHDA; CDR2 reads SQIVND (reference sequence). V lost 0 bases and J 5 bases, leaving 16 bases between the germline ends. The CDR3 extends over 16 amino acids. In DNA form, the CDR3 reads TGTGCCAGTAGTATAGAATCGGGCATGGTGGGGACTGAAGCTTTCTTT. Residues: CASSIESGMVGTEAFF.

The rearrangement joins TRBV27 to TRBJ1-4; 8 bases are shared with TRBD1. The V gene end was trimmed by 5 bases and the J gene end by 10 bases; junction bases not matched to a gene: 9. Germline assignment: CDR1 MNHEY and CDR2 SMNVEV (reference sequence). This CDR3 contains 14 residues. CDR3 in amino acids: CASSPGTGQTKLFF. The CDR3 DNA follows: TGTGCCAGCAGTCCCGGGACAGGACAAACAAAACTGTTTTTT.

The chain links TRBV19 to TRBJ2-7; 7 bases fit TRBD2. CDR3 size: 15 residues. V was pared by 3 bases and J by 4 bases, with 9 bases of the junction left unmatched. The germline CDR1 and CDR2 sequences are LNHDA and SQIVND (reference sequence). CDR3 residues: CASSISRLARYEQYF. The CDR3 DNA reads TGTGCCAGTAGTATTTCGAGACTAGCCAGGTACGAGCAGTACTTC. The full variable domain, with the rest looked up from reference TRBV19 and TRBJ2-7, is DGGITQSPKYLFRKEGQNVTLSCEQNLNHDAMYWYRQDPGQGLRLIYYSQIVNDFQKGDIAEGYSVSREKKESFPLTVTSAQKNPTAFYLCASSISRLARYEQYFGPGTRLTVT.

This clone was seen a handful of times. The genes are TRBV29-1 and TRBJ2-3; no clear D gene. Trimming took 7 bases from V and 4 from J, leaving 6 bases between them. Germline CDR1 SQVTM, CDR2 ANQGSEA. CDR3 length: 10 residues. The CDR3 sequence: CSEGPDTQYF. CDR3 DNA sequence: TGCAGCGAGGGTCCAGATACGCAGTATTTT.

The chain has TRBV7-3 and TRBJ1-6; D might be TRBD1 (5 bases). V was clipped by 0 bases and J by 9 bases, with 12 bases between them. Looked up from germline, CDR1 is SGHTA and CDR2 is FQGTGA. This CDR3 contains 15 residues. The CDR3 bases are TGTGCCAGCAGCTTAACGGGGGATGGAGGTTCACCCCTCCACTTT. Translated: CASSLTGDGGSPLHF.

Written as DNA, the CDR3 is TGTGCCAGACAGGTTGTATCGGGCTCCTACGAGCAGTACTTC. Translated: CARQVVSGSYEQYF. The V and J genes are TRBV6-4 and TRBJ2-7; D might be TRBD1 (5 bases). Trimming cost V 9 bases and J 0 bases, with 15 bases left between them. CDR1 is MRHNA, CDR2 SNTAGT, per germline. The CDR3 spans 14 residues.

This clone showed up just once. This rearrangement joins TRBV9 to TRBJ1-1; no clear D. V gave up 4 bases and J gave up 5 bases, with 9 bases separating them. Germline V gene data show CDR1 as SGDLS and CDR2 as YYNGEE. This CDR3 region has 12 residues. The CDR3 DNA sequence: TGTGCCAGCAGCCTTCGAGGGACTGAAGCTTTCTTT. This gives the protein CASSLRGTEAFF.

The V and J genes are TRBV19 and TRBJ2-7; D is perhaps TRBD2 (6 bases). Per the germline V gene, CDR1 is LNHDA and CDR2 is SQIVND (reference sequence). V dropped 4 bases and J dropped 7 bases, with 17 bases sitting between them. This CDR3 is 14 amino acids long. This CDR3 is CASSNTGVSREQYF. The CDR3, as DNA: TGTGCCAGTAGTAATACGGGGGTTTCGCGGGAGCAGTACTTC.